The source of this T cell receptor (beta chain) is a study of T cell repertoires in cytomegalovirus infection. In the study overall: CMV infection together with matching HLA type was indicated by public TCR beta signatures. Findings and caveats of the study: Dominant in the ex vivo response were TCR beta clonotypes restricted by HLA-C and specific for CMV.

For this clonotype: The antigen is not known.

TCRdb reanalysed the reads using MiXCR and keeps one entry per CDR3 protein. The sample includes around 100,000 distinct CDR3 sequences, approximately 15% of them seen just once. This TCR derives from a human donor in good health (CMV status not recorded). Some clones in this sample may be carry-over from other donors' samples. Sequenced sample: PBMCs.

CDR3 loop: CSASRNNEQFF. In DNA, the CDR3 is TGCAGTGCTTCCCGAAACAATGAGCAGTTCTTC. V and J are TRBV20-1 and TRBJ2-1; D uncertain. The CDR3 length is 11 residues. From germline, CDR1 is DFQATT and CDR2 SNEGSKA (reference sequence). The germline V and J ends were trimmed by 5 bases and 5 bases, with 7 bases remaining between them.